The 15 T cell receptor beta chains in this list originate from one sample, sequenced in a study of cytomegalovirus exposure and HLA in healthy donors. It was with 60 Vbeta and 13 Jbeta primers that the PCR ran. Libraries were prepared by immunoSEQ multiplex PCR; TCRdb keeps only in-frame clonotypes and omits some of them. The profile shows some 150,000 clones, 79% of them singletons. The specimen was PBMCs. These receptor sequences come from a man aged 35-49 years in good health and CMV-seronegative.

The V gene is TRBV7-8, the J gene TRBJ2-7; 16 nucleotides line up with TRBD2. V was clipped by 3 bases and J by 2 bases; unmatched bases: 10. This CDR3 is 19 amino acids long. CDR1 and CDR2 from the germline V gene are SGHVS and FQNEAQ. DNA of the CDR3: TGTGCCAGCAGCTTCCCGGGACTAGCGGGAGGGAGGGCGGCCTACGAGCAGTACTTC. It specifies CASSFPGLAGGRAAYEQYF.

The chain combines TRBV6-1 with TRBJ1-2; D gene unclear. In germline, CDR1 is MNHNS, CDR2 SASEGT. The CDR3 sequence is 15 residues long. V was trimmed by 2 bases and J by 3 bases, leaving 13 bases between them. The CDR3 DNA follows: TGTGCCAGCAGTGAACAACTCAGGTTTTACTATGGCTACACCTTC. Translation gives CASSEQLRFYYGYTF.

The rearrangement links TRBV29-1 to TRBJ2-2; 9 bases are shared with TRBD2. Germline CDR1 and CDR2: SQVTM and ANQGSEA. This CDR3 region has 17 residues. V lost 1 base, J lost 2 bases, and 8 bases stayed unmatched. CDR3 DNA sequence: TGCAGCGTTGAAGGCCCTAGCGGGAAAGGTAACACCGGGGAGCTGTTTTTT. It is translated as CSVEGPSGKGNTGELFF.

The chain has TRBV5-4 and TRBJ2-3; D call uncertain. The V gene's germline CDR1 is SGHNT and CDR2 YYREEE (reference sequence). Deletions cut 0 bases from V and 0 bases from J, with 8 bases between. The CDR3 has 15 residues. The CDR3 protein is CASSLDSFSTDTQYF. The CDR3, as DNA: TGTGCCAGCAGCTTGGACAGCTTTAGCACAGATACGCAGTATTTT.

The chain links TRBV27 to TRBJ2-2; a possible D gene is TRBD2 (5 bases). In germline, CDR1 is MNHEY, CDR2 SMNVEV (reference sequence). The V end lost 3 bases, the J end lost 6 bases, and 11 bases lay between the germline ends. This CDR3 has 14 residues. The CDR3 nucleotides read TGTGCCAGCAGTTTCGCCACTAGATCCGGGGAGCTGTTTTTT. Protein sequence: CASSFATRSGELFF.

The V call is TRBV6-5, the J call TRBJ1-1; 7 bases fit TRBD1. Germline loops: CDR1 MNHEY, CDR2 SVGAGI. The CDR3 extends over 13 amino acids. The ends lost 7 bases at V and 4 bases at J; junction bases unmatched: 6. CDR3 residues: CASISAGGTEAFF. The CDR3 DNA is TGTGCCAGCATCAGCGCAGGGGGCACTGAAGCTTTCTTT.

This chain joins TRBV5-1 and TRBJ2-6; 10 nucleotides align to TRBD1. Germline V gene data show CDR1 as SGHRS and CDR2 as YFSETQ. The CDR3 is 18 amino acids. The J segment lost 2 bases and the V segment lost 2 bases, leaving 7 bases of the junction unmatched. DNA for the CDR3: TGCGCCAGCAGCTTAGGGACAGGGGCTGGGACTGGGGCCAACGTCCTGACTTTC. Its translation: CASSLGTGAGTGANVLTF.

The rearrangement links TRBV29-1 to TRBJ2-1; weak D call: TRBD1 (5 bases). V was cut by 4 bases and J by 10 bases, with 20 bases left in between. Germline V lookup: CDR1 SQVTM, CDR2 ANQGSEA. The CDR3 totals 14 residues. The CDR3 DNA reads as TGCAGCGTTGGAATGACAGTAGGGGTGAGGGAGCAGTTCTTC. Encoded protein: CSVGMTVGVREQFF.

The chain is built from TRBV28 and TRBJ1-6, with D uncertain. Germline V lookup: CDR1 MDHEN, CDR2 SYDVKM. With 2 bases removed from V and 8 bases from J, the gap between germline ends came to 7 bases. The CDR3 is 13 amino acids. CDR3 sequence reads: CASSLEPYSPLHF. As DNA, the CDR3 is TGTGCCAGCAGTTTAGAGCCGTATTCACCCCTCCACTTT.

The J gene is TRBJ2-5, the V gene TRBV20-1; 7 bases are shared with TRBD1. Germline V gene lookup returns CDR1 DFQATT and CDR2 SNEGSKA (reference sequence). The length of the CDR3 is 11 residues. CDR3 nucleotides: TGCAGACTAGACAGGGAGGAGACCCAGTACTTC. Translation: CRLDREETQYF.

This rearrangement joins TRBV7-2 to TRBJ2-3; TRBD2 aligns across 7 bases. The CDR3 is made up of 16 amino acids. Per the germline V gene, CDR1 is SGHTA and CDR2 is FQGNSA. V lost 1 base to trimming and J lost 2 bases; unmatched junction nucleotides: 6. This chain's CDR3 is CASSLVASGLTDTQYF. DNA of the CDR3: TGTGCCAGCAGCTTAGTAGCTAGCGGCCTCACAGATACGCAGTATTTT.

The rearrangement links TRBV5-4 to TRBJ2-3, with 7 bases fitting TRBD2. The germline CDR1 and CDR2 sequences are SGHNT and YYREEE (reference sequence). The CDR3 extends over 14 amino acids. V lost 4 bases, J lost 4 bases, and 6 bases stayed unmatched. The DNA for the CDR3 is TGTGCCAGCAGCAATACCCTAGCGGCAGATACGCAGTATTTT. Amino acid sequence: CASSNTLAADTQYF.

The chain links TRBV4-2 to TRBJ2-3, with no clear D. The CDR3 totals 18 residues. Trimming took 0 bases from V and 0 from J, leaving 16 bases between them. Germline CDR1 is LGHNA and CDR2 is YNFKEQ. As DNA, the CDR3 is TGTGCCAGCAGCCAAGATCGGTTGAGGCAGACCAGCACAGATACGCAGTATTTT. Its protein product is CASSQDRLRQTSTDTQYF.

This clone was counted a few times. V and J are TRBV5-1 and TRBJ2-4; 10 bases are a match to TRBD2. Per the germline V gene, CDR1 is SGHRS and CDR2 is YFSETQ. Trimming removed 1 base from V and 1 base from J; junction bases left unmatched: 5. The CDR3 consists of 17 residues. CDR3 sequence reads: CASSLKLAGSAKNIQYF. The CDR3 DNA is TGCGCCAGCAGCTTGAAACTAGCGGGGTCCGCCAAAAACATTCAGTACTTC.

CDR3 amino acids: CASSLYPSGTQYF. Written as DNA, the CDR3 is TGTGCCAGCAGCTTGTACCCCTCCGGGACCCAGTACTTC. The chain is built from TRBV5-6 and TRBJ2-5; no firm D call. Trimming shortened V by 1 base and J by 7 bases, and 11 bases separated the two germline ends. The CDR3 is 13 amino acids. Germline CDR1 SGHDT, CDR2 YYEEEE.